Each of the 5 T cell receptor beta chains below was sequenced from the same sample in a study of identifying expanded T cells in peripheral blood. TCRdb's copy holds only in-frame clones and misses some; the assay was immunoSEQ multiplex PCR. Of roughly 120,000 clones in the sample, roughly nine tenths were seen once. Sequenced sample: blood. The receptor set was obtained from a person aged 18 to 69 in good health.

The V gene is TRBV7-3, the J gene TRBJ2-7, with D perhaps given as TRBD1 or TRBD2 (5 bases each). Germline V gene sequence: CDR1 SGHTA, CDR2 FQGTGA. The CDR3 covers 13 residues. V lost 5 bases and J 3 bases, leaving 11 bases between the germline ends. The CDR3: CASSPWDGYEQYF. For the CDR3, the DNA is TGTGCCAGCAGCCCATGGGACGGCTACGAGCAGTACTTC.

V is TRBV18 and J is TRBJ1-1, with D possibly TRBD1 on 5 matching bases. Germline V CDR1 and CDR2: KGHSH, LQKENI. CDR3 length equals 14 residues. Trimming pared 1 base from V and 1 base from J, leaving 7 bases between. CDR3 nucleotides: TGTGCCAGCTCACCACAAGGGGCGAACACTGAAGCTTTCTTT. It translates to CASSPQGANTEAFF. The variable domain in full, with the rest retrieved from reference TRBV18 and TRBJ1-1, is NAGVMQNPRHLVRRRGQEARLRCSPMKGHSHVYWYRQLPEEGLKFMVYLQKENIIDESGMPKERFSAEFPKEGPSILRIQQVVRGDSAAYFCASSPQGANTEAFFGQGTRLTVV.

The CDR3: CASRAGTGVSEQFF. The CDR3 DNA reads TGTGCCAGTAGGGCCGGGACAGGGGTAAGTGAGCAGTTCTTC. This chain joins TRBV19 and TRBJ2-1; 10 nucleotides match TRBD1. CDR1 is LNHDA and CDR2 is SQIVND in the germline V gene (reference sequence). The V and J ends lost 6 bases and 9 bases, in that order; junction bases with no gene match: 8. The CDR3 covers 14 residues.

The chain links TRBV19 to TRBJ2-5; D is possibly TRBD2 (6 bases). The germline CDR1 and CDR2 sequences are LNHDA and SQIVND (reference sequence). CDR3 length: 15 amino acids. Trimming shortened V by 6 bases and J by 5 bases, and 19 bases separated the two germline ends. The CDR3 nucleotides are TGTGCCAGTAGAGACCTAGCGAGAGAGGGGGAGACCCAGTACTTC. This translates into CASRDLAREGETQYF.

The chain links TRBV5-1 to TRBJ1-2; D is ambiguous. Germline V gene lookup returns CDR1 SGHRS and CDR2 YFSETQ. The V and J ends lost 0 bases and 7 bases respectively, with 13 bases between them. The CDR3 has 14 amino acids. CDR3 protein: CASSLAAELGGYTF. CDR3 coding DNA: TGCGCCAGCAGCTTGGCCGCGGAGCTGGGTGGCTACACCTTC.